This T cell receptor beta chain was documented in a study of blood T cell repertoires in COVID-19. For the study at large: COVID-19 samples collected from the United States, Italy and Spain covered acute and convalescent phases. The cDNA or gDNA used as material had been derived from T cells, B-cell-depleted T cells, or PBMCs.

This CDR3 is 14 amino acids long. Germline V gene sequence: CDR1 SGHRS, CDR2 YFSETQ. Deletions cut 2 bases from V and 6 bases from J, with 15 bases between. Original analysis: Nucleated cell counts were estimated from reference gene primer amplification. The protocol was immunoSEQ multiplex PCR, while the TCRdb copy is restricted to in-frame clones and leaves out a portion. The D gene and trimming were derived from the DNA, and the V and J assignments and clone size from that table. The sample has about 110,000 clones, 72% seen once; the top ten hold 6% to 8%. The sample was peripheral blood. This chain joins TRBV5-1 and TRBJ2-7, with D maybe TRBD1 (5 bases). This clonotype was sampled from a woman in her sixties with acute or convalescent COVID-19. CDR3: CASSFDRPMFEQYF. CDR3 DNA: TGCGCCAGCAGCTTCGACAGACCGATGTTCGAGCAGTACTTC.